Following are 6 T cell receptor beta chains from one sample sequenced in a study of blood T cell repertoires in COVID-19. Generated by immunoSEQ multiplex PCR, the TCRdb table keeps only in-frame clones and is missing some. Counted here are about 210,000 clones, 83% occurring once; the ten biggest clones make up 7% to 10%. The sample was peripheral blood. The receptors derive from a woman aged 45-65 years with acute or convalescent COVID-19.

The rearrangement joins TRBV5-8 to TRBJ2-5; 9 bases match TRBD2. Germline CDR1 SGHTS, CDR2 YDEGEE. CDR3 size: 18 residues. With V trimmed by 0 bases and J by 5 bases, 14 bases remained unmatched. For the CDR3, the DNA is TGTGCCAGCAGCTTGGGTTTAGCGGGAGTTTCCCGCGGGGAGACCCAGTACTTC. Its protein is CASSLGLAGVSRGETQYF.

This clone was picked up one time. This CDR3 reads CATSEPGLAGGVRQFF. The CDR3 DNA reads TGTGCCACCAGTGAACCGGGACTAGCGGGGGGGGTGAGGCAGTTCTTC. The V call is TRBV24-1, the J call TRBJ2-1; TRBD2 agrees at 16 bases. J gave up 12 bases and V 4 bases, and 8 bases lay outside the gene matches. The CDR3 is made up of 16 amino acids. Germline V lookup: CDR1 KGHDR, CDR2 SFDVKD.

The chain is built from TRBV6-5 and TRBJ2-1; 7 bases agree with TRBD2. Germline V CDR1 and CDR2: MNHEY, SVGAGI. V shed 7 bases, J shed 6 bases, and the junction held 12 bases outside the gene matches. This CDR3 is built from 15 residues. The CDR3 spells CASTSAGVGFNEQFF. In DNA, the CDR3 is TGTGCCAGCACGAGCGCGGGAGTCGGATTCAATGAGCAGTTCTTC.

This chain uses TRBV19 with TRBJ1-5; D is uncertain. The CDR3 length is 17 residues. V lost 0 bases and J 2 bases, leaving 14 bases between the germline ends. The germline V gene encodes CDR1 LNHDA and CDR2 SQIVND (reference sequence). The CDR3 DNA sequence: TGTGCCAGTAGTATAGAAACCGGGTCCAAGGGCAATCAGCCCCAGCATTTT. It yields the protein CASSIETGSKGNQPQHF. The variable domain in full, completed from reference TRBV19 and TRBJ1-5, reads DGGITQSPKYLFRKEGQNVTLSCEQNLNHDAMYWYRQDPGQGLRLIYYSQIVNDFQKGDIAEGYSVSREKKESFPLTVTSAQKNPTAFYLCASSIETGSKGNQPQHFGDGTRLSIL.

The rearrangement joins TRBV6-2 or TRBV6-3 to TRBJ2-5, with a weak D call TRBD1 (7 bases). V was pared by 6 bases and J by 7 bases, with 24 bases between. This CDR3 region has 16 residues. Germline V gene data show CDR1 as MNHEY and CDR2 as SVGEGT. The CDR3 is CASSPLDQGGWVTQYF. The CDR3 DNA sequence: TGTGCCAGCAGCCCCCTCGACCAGGGGGGATGGGTGACCCAGTACTTC.

The chain uses TRBV7-2 and TRBJ2-7, with TRBD1 identical over 10 bases. The CDR3 has 14 amino acids. The trim removed 4 bases at V and 6 bases at J, leaving 6 bases unmatched. Germline loops: CDR1 SGHTA, CDR2 FQGNSA. CDR3 in DNA: TGTGCCAGCAGCTCCTGGGACAGGGGAGGCGAGCAGTACTTC. Translation: CASSSWDRGGEQYF.